A single sample is the source of the 20 T cell receptor beta chains below, sequenced in a study of T and B cells in COVID-19 patients. Each TRB amplification used about 250-550 ng of genomic DNA from blood. BIOMED2 TRB-A/B primer pools were used in multiplex TRB PCR. TCRdb re-analysed the multiplex PCR reads in MiXCR, keeping a single row per CDR3 protein. In the table there are approximately 15,000 distinct CDR3 sequences, around 30% of which are singletons. The sample consisted of blood. The receptors here all came from a human donor who had recovered from COVID-19.

The chain couples TRBV6-1 to TRBJ1-1; the D is unclear. Trimming took 4 bases from V and 1 from J, leaving 7 bases between them. CDR3 size: 13 residues. Germline values: CDR1 MNHNS, CDR2 SASEGT. CDR3 sequence reads: CASSATENTEAFF. The CDR3 DNA reads TGTGCCAGCAGTGCAACGGAGAACACTGAAGCTTTCTTT.

By share, this clonotype counts as medium-sized (0.01 to 0.1%). The chain links TRBV19 to TRBJ1-4, with D possibly matching TRBD1 (5 bases). CDR3 length: 14 amino acids. V lost 3 bases to trimming and J lost 1 base, with 6 bases between them. The germline V gene encodes CDR1 LNHDA and CDR2 SQIVND (reference sequence). In DNA, the CDR3 is TGTGCCAGTAGTATTAGGGGAACTAATGAAAAACTGTTTTTT. Translated, it gives CASSIRGTNEKLFF.

This clonotype is medium-sized. The V and J genes are TRBV19 and TRBJ2-3; a possible D gene is TRBD2 (6 bases). Germline loops: CDR1 LNHDA, CDR2 SQIVND (reference sequence). Trimming took 6 bases from V and 5 from J, leaving 18 bases between them. The CDR3 sequence is 15 residues long. The CDR3, as DNA: TGTGCCAGTAGCGGACAAGGGGAGGTAGGAGATACGCAGTATTTT. The encoded protein is CASSGQGEVGDTQYF.

The gene calls are TRBV12-3 or TRBV12-4 and TRBJ1-1; possible D gene TRBD1, 5 bases. V was shortened by 2 bases and J by 4 bases, with 8 bases between the two germline ends. The CDR3 is made up of 13 amino acids. This CDR3 is CASSLRGTTEAFF. The CDR3 coding sequence is TGTGCCAGCAGTTTAAGAGGGACCACTGAAGCTTTCTTT.

This clonotype was counted between two and nine times. The gene calls are TRBV29-1 and TRBJ1-1, with a tentative D call TRBD1 (6 bases). CDR3 length equals 14 residues. V was clipped by 7 bases and J by 6 bases, with 21 bases between them. Looked up from germline, CDR1 is SQVTM and CDR2 is ANQGSEA. The CDR3 sequence: CSGGGLWGLSEAFF. CDR3 bases: TGCAGCGGGGGGGGCTTATGGGGGTTATCTGAAGCTTTCTTT.

J is TRBJ2-3 and V is TRBV30, with 9 bases aligning to TRBD2. This CDR3 spans 14 amino acids. Germline values: CDR1 GTSNPN, CDR2 SVGIG (reference sequence). Unmatched junction bases numbered 3, after V lost 5 bases and J lost 0 bases. The CDR3 reads CAWGLAGSTDTQYF. DNA for the CDR3: TGTGCCTGGGGGCTAGCGGGAAGCACAGATACGCAGTATTTT. The variable domain in full, with the rest retrieved from reference TRBV30 and TRBJ2-3, is SQTIHQWPATLVQPVGSPLSLECTVEGTSNPNLYWYRQAAGRGLQLLFYSVGIGQISSEVPQNLSASRPQDRQFILSSKKLLLSDSGFYLCAWGLAGSTDTQYFGPGTRLTVL.

The rearrangement uses TRBV27 and TRBJ2-3; the match to TRBD2 covers 13 bases. The CDR3 is 18 amino acids. J gave up 5 bases and V 6 bases, and 14 bases lay outside the gene matches. From germline, CDR1 is MNHEY and CDR2 SMNVEV (reference sequence). The CDR3: CASSFRTSGRVSGDTQYF. The CDR3 nucleotides read TGTGCCAGCAGCTTCAGAACTAGCGGGAGGGTTTCTGGAGATACGCAGTATTTT.

The rearrangement joins TRBV20-1 to TRBJ2-5; a weak D match, TRBD2 (5 bases). Germline values: CDR1 DFQATT, CDR2 SNEGSKA (reference sequence). The CDR3 sequence is 12 residues long. The ends were cut back, 3 bases at V and 4 bases at J, with 9 bases in the middle. CDR3 sequence (DNA): TGCAGTGCTAGGTTGCGGGTAGAGACCCAGTACTTC. Amino acids: CSARLRVETQYF.

This clonotype qualifies as medium-sized. The chain has TRBV5-4 and TRBJ2-7; D gene uncertain. Trimming removed 9 bases at V and 4 bases at J, with 17 bases between. The CDR3 sequence is 13 residues long. Germline loops: CDR1 SGHNT, CDR2 YYREEE (reference sequence). Written as DNA, the CDR3 is TGTGCCACATCGACCGGCCCACAATACGAGCAGTACTTC. Its protein is CATSTGPQYEQYF. The whole variable domain, remainder taken from reference TRBV5-4 and TRBJ2-7, is ETGVTQSPTHLIKTRGQQVTLRCSSQSGHNTVSWYQQALGQGPQFIFQYYREEENGRGNFPPRFSGLQFPNYSSELNVNALELDDSALYLCATSTGPQYEQYFGPGTRLTVT.

This clonotype counts as medium-sized. This chain links TRBV18 with TRBJ2-1, with D possibly TRBD1 on 6 matching bases. In germline, CDR1 is KGHSH, CDR2 LQKENI. CDR3 length equals 13 residues. V was pared by 4 bases and J by 6 bases, with 10 bases between. This CDR3 reads CASSLRGRNEQFF. CDR3 sequence (DNA): TGTGCCAGCTCACTCAGGGGACGCAATGAGCAGTTCTTC.

By sample share, this clonotype is medium-sized. The V gene is TRBV15, the J gene TRBJ2-4; tentatively, D is TRBD1 (6 bases). V was clipped by 0 bases and J by 7 bases, with 10 bases between them. This CDR3 spans 14 amino acids. CDR1 and CDR2 from the germline V gene are LNHNV and YYDKDF (reference sequence). Written as DNA, the CDR3 is TGTGCCACCAGCAGAGACCCAGGGGTGAACATTCAGTACTTC. Translating it yields CATSRDPGVNIQYF.

This clonotype rates as medium-sized. The rearrangement links TRBV11-3 to TRBJ1-1; D uncertain. Germline V gives CDR1 SGHNT, CDR2 YENEEA. The CDR3 spans 13 residues. V lost 3 bases to trimming and J lost 5 bases, with 10 bases between them. CDR3 in DNA: TGTGCCAGCAGCTTTGGGCTGGGTACTGAAGCTTTCTTT. Translating gives CASSFGLGTEAFF. The entire variable domain, with the rest obtained from reference TRBV11-3 and TRBJ1-1, is as follows: EAGVVQSPRYKIIEKKQPVAFWCNPISGHNTLYWYLQNLGQGPELLIRYENEEAVDDSQLPKDRFSAERLKGVDSTLKIQPAELGDSAVYLCASSFGLGTEAFFGQGTRLTVV.

This chain joins TRBV19 and TRBJ1-2, with D perhaps TRBD1 (6 bases). This CDR3 has 15 residues. CDR1 and CDR2 from the germline V gene are LNHDA and SQIVND (reference sequence). Trimming shortened V by 1 base and J by 7 bases, and 16 bases separated the two germline ends. Here the CDR3 reads CASSIGRAGASGYTF. The CDR3 nucleotides read TGTGCCAGTAGTATAGGTAGGGCAGGGGCGAGTGGCTACACCTTC.

This clonotype was found many times. The chain recombines TRBV30 with TRBJ1-1; D not certain. The CDR3 totals 11 residues. Trimming left V 5 bases short and J 11 bases short, with 15 bases between. CDR1 and CDR2 (germline): GTSNPN, SVGIG (reference sequence). CDR3 protein: CAWDVGLSAFF. In DNA form, the CDR3 reads TGTGCCTGGGACGTAGGTCTTTCGGCTTTCTTT.

V is TRBV5-1 and J is TRBJ2-2; 8 bases agree with TRBD2. Germline-derived CDR1 and CDR2 are SGHRS and YFSETQ. J lost 4 bases, V lost 1 base, and 3 bases had no gene match. This CDR3 has 15 residues. This chain's CDR3 is CASSLSGGGTGELFF. DNA for the CDR3: TGCGCCAGCAGCTTGTCGGGAGGGGGCACCGGGGAGCTGTTTTTT.

This clonotype was seen a handful of times. The chain uses TRBV30 and TRBJ2-7; the D gene could be TRBD1 or TRBD2 (5 bases each). The CDR3 extends over 14 amino acids. Germline CDR1 is GTSNPN and CDR2 is SVGIG (reference sequence). The V and J ends lost 0 bases and 0 bases respectively, with 9 bases between them. CDR3 DNA: TGTGCCTGGAGTGTCTGGGGGTCCTCCTACGAGCAGTACTTC. This sequence encodes CAWSVWGSSYEQYF. The full variable domain, rest sourced from reference TRBV30 and TRBJ2-7, is SQTIHQWPATLVQPVGSPLSLECTVEGTSNPNLYWYRQAAGRGLQLLFYSVGIGQISSEVPQNLSASRPQDRQFILSSKKLLLSDSGFYLCAWSVWGSSYEQYFGPGTRLTVT.

The chain is built from TRBV5-1 and TRBJ2-1, with D unresolved. Germline assignment: CDR1 SGHRS and CDR2 YFSETQ. The V and J ends lost 0 bases and 2 bases respectively, with 12 bases between them. The CDR3 runs to 16 residues. The CDR3 DNA reads as TGCGCCAGCAGCTTGGCTGCACCTCGGACCTACAATGAGCAGTTCTTC. Its translation is CASSLAAPRTYNEQFF.

This clonotype showed up just a few times. The chain employs TRBV30 and TRBJ1-1; D remains unclear. The CDR3 has 12 residues. Germline CDR1 reads GTSNPN; CDR2 reads SVGIG (reference sequence). Trimming cost V 0 bases and J 6 bases, with 8 bases left between them. In DNA form, the CDR3 reads TGTGCCTGGAGTGTTTTTGGAGCTGAAGCTTTCTTT. This encodes CAWSVFGAEAFF.

This clonotype was picked up a small number of times. The gene calls are TRBV7-6 and TRBJ2-3; D ambiguous. Germline CDR1 is SGHVS and CDR2 is FNYEAQ. CDR3 length: 12 amino acids. Trimming stripped 5 bases from V and 4 bases from J, with 7 bases between. The CDR3 is CASSRLSDTQYF. The CDR3 coding sequence is TGTGCCAGCAGCAGGCTTTCAGATACGCAGTATTTT. The variable domain in full, with the rest retrieved from reference TRBV7-6 and TRBJ2-3, is GAGVSQSPRYKVTKRGQDVALRCDPISGHVSLYWYRQALGQGPEFLTYFNYEAQQDKSGLPNDRFSAERPEGSISTLTIQRTEQRDSAMYRCASSRLSDTQYFGPGTRLTVL.

This clonotype was seen once. The rearrangement uses TRBV20-1 and TRBJ2-3, with D tentatively TRBD1 (6 bases). Looked up from germline, CDR1 is DFQATT and CDR2 is SNEGSKA (reference sequence). V lost 4 bases, J lost 2 bases, and 10 bases lay in between. The CDR3 is made up of 13 amino acids. CDR3 amino acids: CSATRQDTDTQYF. CDR3 DNA sequence: TGCAGTGCTACTCGACAGGACACAGATACGCAGTATTTT.